The 10 T cell receptor beta chains below were found in one sample sequenced in a study of blood T cell repertoires in COVID-19. Sequencing was performed with immunoSEQ multiplex PCR; in TCRdb, only in-frame clones are kept and a portion is missing. The sample has a few hundred thousand clones; roughly four fifths are singletons. The specimen was peripheral blood. The receptor set was obtained from a young woman with acute or convalescent COVID-19.

The chain is built from TRBV4-1 and TRBJ2-2; no definite D call. V shed 1 base and J shed 4 bases, with 7 bases lying between them. CDR1 is MGHRA and CDR2 is YSYEKL in the germline V gene. CDR3 size: 14 residues. As DNA, the CDR3 is TGCGCCAGCAGCCAAGGTCCTTCCACCGGGGAGCTGTTTTTT. Encoded protein: CASSQGPSTGELFF.

The chain uses TRBV5-6 and TRBJ2-3; D is ambiguous. CDR3 size: 13 residues. Trimming removed 0 bases from V and 4 bases from J, with 6 bases in between. Germline assignment: CDR1 SGHDT and CDR2 YYEEEE. In DNA form, the CDR3 reads TGTGCCAGCAGCTTGGTGGTAGCAGATACGCAGTATTTT. Translated, it gives CASSLVVADTQYF. Filled out from reference TRBV5-6 and TRBJ2-3, the complete variable domain reads DAGVTQSPTHLIKTRGQQVTLRCSPKSGHDTVSWYQQALGQGPQFIFQYYEEEERQRGNFPDRFSGHQFPNYSSELNVNALLLGDSALYLCASSLVVADTQYFGPGTRLTVL.

The rearrangement uses TRBV19 and TRBJ1-4; D gene unclear. Trimming left V 5 bases short and J 8 bases short, with 12 bases between. Germline V lookup: CDR1 LNHDA, CDR2 SQIVND (reference sequence). This CDR3 spans 13 amino acids. The CDR3 region is CASSRPEEEKLFF. The DNA for the CDR3 is TGTGCCAGTAGTCGGCCAGAGGAGGAAAAACTGTTTTTT.

V gene TRBV7-8 combines with J gene TRBJ1-6, with 10 bases identical to TRBD1. Germline values: CDR1 SGHVS, CDR2 FQNEAQ. This CDR3 region has 16 residues. Trimming took 1 base from V and 6 from J; bases not matched to a gene: 3. CDR3 sequence: CASSLVGDRGNSPLHF. CDR3 in DNA: TGTGCCAGCAGCTTAGTAGGGGACAGGGGTAATTCACCCCTCCACTTT.

In its sample, this clone was seen once. V is TRBV28 and J is TRBJ1-2; 9 bases are a match to TRBD1. V shed 5 bases and J 4 bases; nucleotides not matched to a gene: 11. The CDR3 is 16 amino acids. Germline V lookup: CDR1 MDHEN, CDR2 SYDVKM. The CDR3 DNA is TGTGCCAGCAGTCCCCAAAACAGGGGGCGCCCCTATGGCTACACCTTC. Translation gives CASSPQNRGRPYGYTF.

As DNA, the CDR3 is TGTGCCAGCAGCCAGCAGGGTAGCTATGGCTACACCTTC. This translates into CASSQQGSYGYTF. The chain joins TRBV14 to TRBJ1-2; D is perhaps TRBD1 (5 bases). Germline V lookup: CDR1 SGHDN, CDR2 FVKESK. Trimming removed 3 bases from V and 4 bases from J, with 9 bases in between. The CDR3 sequence is 13 residues long. Together with reference TRBV14 and TRBJ1-2, the CDR3 gives the full variable domain: EAGVTQFPSHSVIEKGQTVTLRCDPISGHDNLYWYRRVMGKEIKFLLHFVKESKQDESGMPNNRFLAERTGGTYSTLKVQPAELEDSGVYFCASSQQGSYGYTFGSGTRLTVV.

The CDR3 protein is CASSEAGANYGYTF. In nucleotides, the CDR3 is TGTGCCAGCAGTGAGGCGGGAGCTAACTATGGCTACACCTTC. The V and J genes are TRBV2 and TRBJ1-2; unclear D gene. Germline lookup yields CDR1 SNHLY and CDR2 FYNNEI. This CDR3 region has 14 residues. V shed 3 bases and J shed 0 bases, with 8 bases lying between them. Full variable domain (missing parts from reference TRBV2 and TRBJ1-2): EPEVTQTPSHQVTQMGQEVILRCVPISNHLYFYWYRQILGQKVEFLVSFYNNEISEKSEIFDDQFSVERPDGSNFTLKIRSTKLEDSAMYFCASSEAGANYGYTFGSGTRLTVV.

CDR3 sequence: CSVEGVQGADYGYTF. The CDR3 region has the DNA TGCAGCGTTGAAGGGGTACAGGGAGCGGACTATGGCTACACCTTC. The V call is TRBV29-1, the J call TRBJ1-2; possible D gene TRBD1, 6 bases. CDR3 length equals 15 residues. Trimming removed 1 base from V and 3 bases from J, with 15 bases in between. Germline CDR1 and CDR2: SQVTM and ANQGSEA.

J is TRBJ1-2 and V is TRBV12-2; no DNA check was done on the table's D call, TRBD1. TRBV12-2 counts as a pseudogene. The CDR3 has 13 residues. The CDR3: CASRDTIRGGYTF. CDR3 nucleotides: TGTGCAAGCCGGGACACCATAAGGGGTGGCTACACCTTC.

This rearrangement joins TRBV5-4 to TRBJ1-3; D is undetermined. Germline V gives CDR1 SGHNT, CDR2 YYREEE (reference sequence). There are 13 residues in the CDR3. V lost 1 base to trimming and J lost 6 bases, with 8 bases between them. CDR3 protein: CASSLFQLNTIYF. The DNA of the CDR3 is TGTGCCAGCAGCTTGTTCCAACTAAACACCATATATTTT.